This T cell receptor beta chain was obtained from a study of T-cell memory formation after mild COVID-19. Study-level background: The TCR clusters were mostly specific to one donor. General study results and limits: SARS-CoV-2 specificity was not confirmed for second-wave clones peaking on day 37.

One entry per CDR3 protein results from TCRdb running MiXCR on the 5' RACE reads. The sample has 550,000 to 650,000 distinct CDR3 sequences, roughly 17% seen once. This clonotype showed up just a few times. Its antigen is not identified. The receptor was isolated from an adult woman who had mild COVID-19 (a few samples of this study predate the infection). Cell type and time point are not known. The material sequenced was PBMCs or a T cell subset sorted from them (not recorded which).

This CDR3 is CASSPLMGVPPEQFF. DNA for the CDR3: TGTGCCAGCAGTCCCCTAATGGGGGTCCCTCCTGAGCAGTTCTTC. The chain uses TRBV12-3 or TRBV12-4 and TRBJ2-1; D tentatively reads TRBD1 or TRBD2 (5 bases each). V was trimmed by 5 bases and J by 9 bases, leaving 20 bases between them. The CDR3 runs to 15 residues.